One sample yielded the 17 T cell receptor beta chains listed below, sequenced in a study of cytomegalovirus exposure and HLA in healthy donors. The PCR was carried out with 60 Vbeta primers and 13 Jbeta primers. Generated by immunoSEQ multiplex PCR, the TCRdb table keeps only in-frame clones and is missing some. Of about 180,000 clones in the sample, 82% were seen once. Sequencing was done on a sample of PBMCs. The source is a man in his forties in good health and CMV-seronegative.

V is TRBV7-2 and J is TRBJ2-2; the D is unclear. Looked up from germline, CDR1 is SGHTA and CDR2 is FQGNSA. V was trimmed by 3 bases and J by 0 bases, leaving 8 bases between them. The CDR3 spans 15 residues. The CDR3 sequence is CASSLTRTNTGELFF. CDR3 bases: TGTGCCAGCAGCTTGACTCGGACGAACACCGGGGAGCTGTTTTTT.

A single count supports this clone. The chain uses TRBV7-3 and TRBJ2-7; 7 positions match TRBD2. Trimming took 4 bases from V and 8 from J; bases not matched to a gene: 14. Germline V gene data show CDR1 as SGHTA and CDR2 as FQGTGA. The length of the CDR3 is 15 residues. CDR3 DNA: TGTGCCAGCAGCTCCCCAAGAGCGGGATCCGCAAAGCAGTACTTC. This encodes CASSSPRAGSAKQYF.

V usage is TRBV28 and J usage is TRBJ2-2; TRBD2 aligns across 11 bases. The germline V gene encodes CDR1 MDHEN and CDR2 SYDVKM. V lost 2 bases, J lost 5 bases, and 4 bases stayed unmatched. This CDR3 is built from 16 residues. This CDR3 is CASSLGLAGITGELFF. CDR3 in DNA: TGTGCCAGCAGTTTAGGACTAGCGGGTATAACCGGGGAGCTGTTTTTT.

The chain recombines TRBV9 with TRBJ2-3; D ambiguous. The CDR3 covers 15 residues. The germline V gene has CDR1 SGDLS and CDR2 YYNGEE. Trimming shortened V by 2 bases and J by 0 bases, and 10 bases separated the two germline ends. CDR3 nucleotide sequence: TGTGCCAGCAGCGTCCTAATCTCTAGCACAGATACGCAGTATTTT. Residues: CASSVLISSTDTQYF.

The CDR3 loop reads CASSPTSGPYNEQFF. DNA for the CDR3: TGTGCCAGCAGCCCTACTAGCGGGCCCTACAATGAGCAGTTCTTC. This rearrangement joins TRBV9 to TRBJ2-1, with 9 positions matching TRBD2. CDR3 size: 15 residues. J lost 2 bases, V lost 4 bases, and 4 bases had no gene match. In germline, CDR1 is SGDLS, CDR2 YYNGEE.

The chain is built from TRBV5-1 and TRBJ2-3, with a weak D call TRBD2 (7 bases). CDR1 is SGHRS and CDR2 is YFSETQ in the germline V gene. CDR3 length: 14 residues. The ends were cut back, 3 bases at V and 2 bases at J, with 10 bases in the middle. The CDR3 is CASSWGGSTDTQYF. Here the CDR3 DNA reads TGCGCCAGCAGCTGGGGGGGCTCCACAGATACGCAGTATTTT.

This chain joins TRBV19 and TRBJ2-1; the match to TRBD2 covers 9 bases. CDR1 is LNHDA and CDR2 is SQIVND in the germline V gene (reference sequence). The CDR3 covers 14 residues. The J segment lost 7 bases and the V segment lost 6 bases, leaving 7 bases of the junction unmatched. The CDR3 spells CASRDSGSVNEQFF. CDR3 nucleotides: TGTGCCAGTAGAGATAGCGGGAGTGTAAATGAGCAGTTCTTC. The variable domain in full, with the rest retrieved from reference TRBV19 and TRBJ2-1, is DGGITQSPKYLFRKEGQNVTLSCEQNLNHDAMYWYRQDPGQGLRLIYYSQIVNDFQKGDIAEGYSVSREKKESFPLTVTSAQKNPTAFYLCASRDSGSVNEQFFGPGTRLTVL.

The DNA for the CDR3 is TGTGCCAGCAGAGGGGGAAGGGAGGGTCAGCCCCAGCATTTT. Translating it yields CASRGGREGQPQHF. V usage is TRBV6-6 and J usage is TRBJ1-5, with a tentative D call TRBD1 (6 bases). Trimming removed 6 bases from V and 6 bases from J, with 15 bases in between. The CDR3 is 14 amino acids. Germline V CDR1 and CDR2: MNHNY, SVGAGI (reference sequence).

This chain connects TRBV4-1 to TRBJ2-2; 8 bases map to TRBD1. The germline V gene has CDR1 MGHRA and CDR2 YSYEKL. V shed 0 bases, J shed 7 bases, and the junction held 4 bases outside the gene matches. The CDR3 contains 15 residues. CDR3 nucleotides: TGCGCCAGCAGCCAAGATCAGGGGGCCAACGGGGAGCTGTTTTTT. It yields the protein CASSQDQGANGELFF.

This clone appeared a few times. The chain is built from TRBV2 and TRBJ1-1, with TRBD1 matching 7 bases. The J segment lost 6 bases and the V segment lost 6 bases, leaving 13 bases of the junction unmatched. The CDR3 contains 15 residues. Germline V CDR1 and CDR2: SNHLY, FYNNEI. The CDR3, as DNA: TGTGCCAGCAGCGACAGGGACAGTCAAAATCCTGAAGCTTTCTTT. This encodes CASSDRDSQNPEAFF.

The CDR3 region has the DNA TGTGCCAGCAACGTCCAGGGGGCCGTCGAGCAGTACTTC. Its translation: CASNVQGAVEQYF. This rearrangement joins TRBV2 to TRBJ2-7; TRBD1 matches at 8 bases. V was clipped by 7 bases and J by 6 bases; unmatched bases: 8. CDR1 is SNHLY and CDR2 is FYNNEI in the germline V gene. The CDR3 contains 13 residues.

The rearrangement uses TRBV7-2 and TRBJ2-7, with 9 nucleotides matching TRBD1. After removal of 4 bases from V and 5 bases from J, the junction contained 3 bases not matched to a gene. The germline V gene encodes CDR1 SGHTA and CDR2 FQGNSA. This CDR3 spans 13 amino acids. CDR3 sequence reads: CASSYRGLNEQYF. The CDR3 DNA is TGTGCCAGCAGCTACAGGGGGCTCAACGAGCAGTACTTC.

The rearrangement uses TRBV6-4 and TRBJ2-1; the match to TRBD2 covers 11 bases. Germline trimming cut 4 bases from V and 14 bases from J; bases unmatched to any gene: 7. CDR3 size: 13 residues. Germline CDR1 is MRHNA and CDR2 is SNTAGT. The CDR3 DNA reads TGTGCCAGCAGTGTAAATTCGGGACTAGCGGAGTTCTTC. Translation gives CASSVNSGLAEFF.

The chain employs TRBV7-8 and TRBJ2-2; 8 bases are shared with TRBD1. Unmatched junction bases numbered 5, after V lost 4 bases and J lost 4 bases. CDR1 is SGHVS and CDR2 is FQNEAQ in the germline V gene. The CDR3 has 15 amino acids. The CDR3 loop is CASSSGQGRTGELFF. The CDR3 DNA follows: TGTGCCAGCAGCTCTGGACAGGGACGCACCGGGGAGCTGTTTTTT.

The CDR3 coding sequence is TGTGCCAGCAGCATAGGGGCGGGAGGCCCTGGGGACGAGCAGTACTTC. Translated: CASSIGAGGPGDEQYF. This sequence joins TRBV9 and TRBJ2-7; 8 bases are shared with TRBD2. Germline V gene data show CDR1 as SGDLS and CDR2 as YYNGEE. This CDR3 region has 16 residues. With 4 bases clipped from V and 5 bases from J, the junction kept 14 bases outside the gene matches.

As for this clone: The same CDR3 arises from other DNA sequences in this sample as well. The chain combines TRBV11-3 with TRBJ1-2; D unclear. Germline V gives CDR1 SGHNT, CDR2 YENEEA. Between the trimmed V and J ends, which lost 0 bases and 2 bases, there was a span of 7 bases. The CDR3 loop spans 14 amino acids. Written as DNA, the CDR3 is TGTGCCAGCAGCTTAGACGGCGGCAACTATGGCTACACCTTC. Residues: CASSLDGGNYGYTF.

This chain uses TRBV6-1 with TRBJ2-1; 10 bases are shared with TRBD1. J gave up 7 bases and V 7 bases, and 7 bases lay outside the gene matches. The CDR3 consists of 14 residues. CDR1 is MNHNS, CDR2 SASEGT, per germline. The CDR3 here is CASTGTGDSNEQFF. DNA for the CDR3: TGTGCCAGCACGGGGACAGGGGATTCTAATGAGCAGTTCTTC.